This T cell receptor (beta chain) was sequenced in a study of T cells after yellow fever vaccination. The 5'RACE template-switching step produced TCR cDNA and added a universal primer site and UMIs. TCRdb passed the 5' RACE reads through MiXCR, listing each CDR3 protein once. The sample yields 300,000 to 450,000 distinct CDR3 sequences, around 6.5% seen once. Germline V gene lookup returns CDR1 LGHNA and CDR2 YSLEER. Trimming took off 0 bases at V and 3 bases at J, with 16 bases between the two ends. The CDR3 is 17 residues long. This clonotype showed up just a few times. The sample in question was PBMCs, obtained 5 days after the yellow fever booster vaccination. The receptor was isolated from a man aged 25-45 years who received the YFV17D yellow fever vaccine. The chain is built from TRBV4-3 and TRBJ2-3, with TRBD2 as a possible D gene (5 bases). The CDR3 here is CASSQESVLAGTDTQYF. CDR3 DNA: TGCGCCAGCAGCCAAGAAAGTGTTCTAGCAGGAACAGATACGCAGTATTTT.